One sample yielded the 30 T cell receptor beta chains listed below, sequenced in a study of cytomegalovirus exposure and HLA in healthy donors. The study ran its PCR with 60 Vbeta and 13 Jbeta primers. Profiling relied on immunoSEQ multiplex PCR, and the TCRdb table lists in-frame clones only, not all of them. In the table there are 200,000 or so clones, around 87% of which are singletons. What was sequenced was PBMCs. The receptors shown here come from a young man in good health and CMV-seronegative.

The CDR3 spells CATSTSSANTGELFF. In DNA, the CDR3 is TGTGCCACCAGCACCAGTTCCGCGAACACCGGGGAGCTGTTTTTT. This chain joins TRBV15 and TRBJ2-2; D unclear. Germline CDR1 is LNHNV and CDR2 is YYDKDF (reference sequence). This CDR3 contains 15 residues. The ends were cut back, 4 bases at V and 0 bases at J, with 9 bases in the middle.

This clone was seen once. The chain joins TRBV18 to TRBJ1-1; no firm D call. Germline V gene lookup returns CDR1 KGHSH and CDR2 LQKENI. The V end was cut by 0 bases, the J end by 5 bases, with 10 bases between. This CDR3 region has 14 residues. The CDR3 coding sequence is TGTGCCAGCTCACCACCCATTTCGGGGACTGAAGCTTTCTTT. Translating gives CASSPPISGTEAFF. The variable domain in full, completed from reference TRBV18 and TRBJ1-1, reads NAGVMQNPRHLVRRRGQEARLRCSPMKGHSHVYWYRQLPEEGLKFMVYLQKENIIDESGMPKERFSAEFPKEGPSILRIQQVVRGDSAAYFCASSPPISGTEAFFGQGTRLTVV.

The gene calls are TRBV28 and TRBJ1-5; 7 positions agree with TRBD1. CDR3 size: 13 residues. CDR1 and CDR2 (germline): MDHEN, SYDVKM. The V and J ends lost 9 bases and 11 bases, in that order; junction bases with no gene match: 13. The CDR3 here is CASVRDSGQSQHF. The CDR3 coding sequence is TGTGCCAGTGTCCGGGACAGTGGACAATCCCAGCATTTT.

The chain combines TRBV11-2 with TRBJ1-6; D unresolved. V gave up 4 bases and J gave up 4 bases, with 14 bases separating them. In germline, CDR1 is SGHAT, CDR2 FQNNGV. This CDR3 is built from 16 residues. CDR3 sequence: CASSSASYFYNSPLHF. CDR3 coding DNA: TGTGCCAGCAGCTCCGCTTCCTATTTTTATAATTCACCCCTCCACTTT.

The chain employs TRBV27 and TRBJ2-1, with a weak D call TRBD2 (6 bases). Germline lookup yields CDR1 MNHEY and CDR2 SMNVEV (reference sequence). V gave up 2 bases and J gave up 2 bases, with 10 bases separating them. The CDR3 totals 15 residues. CDR3 sequence: CASSLLGGTYNEQFF. In nucleotides, the CDR3 is TGTGCCAGCAGTTTACTCGGGGGAACCTACAATGAGCAGTTCTTC.

The chain is built from TRBV27 and TRBJ1-5; D is unresolved. Germline-derived CDR1 and CDR2 are MNHEY and SMNVEV (reference sequence). V was trimmed by 5 bases and J by 1 base, leaving 9 bases between them. The CDR3 runs 14 residues. This CDR3 is CASSTGMSNQPQHF. The CDR3 DNA reads TGTGCCAGCAGTACCGGGATGAGCAATCAGCCCCAGCATTTT.

This chain uses TRBV5-4 with TRBJ2-5; 14 bases are a match to TRBD2. The J segment lost 2 bases and the V segment lost 4 bases, leaving 4 bases of the junction unmatched. This CDR3 comprises 16 residues. Germline assignment: CDR1 SGHNT and CDR2 YYREEE (reference sequence). CDR3 in amino acids: CASSAGTSGRQETQYF. The CDR3 DNA sequence: TGTGCCAGCAGCGCTGGGACTAGCGGGAGACAAGAGACCCAGTACTTC.

The chain is built from TRBV11-2 and TRBJ2-5; D is perhaps TRBD1 (5 bases). CDR1 SGHAT and CDR2 FQNNGV come from the germline V gene. V lost 4 bases and J lost 6, with 15 bases in between. The CDR3 length is 14 residues. The DNA for the CDR3 is TGTGCCAGCAGCTCGAACAGGCGAAGTCAGACCCAGTACTTC. This encodes CASSSNRRSQTQYF.

The V gene is TRBV30, the J gene TRBJ2-1; weak D call: TRBD2 (5 bases). CDR1 and CDR2 from the germline V gene are GTSNPN and SVGIG (reference sequence). There are 14 residues in the CDR3. CDR3 DNA: TGTGCTTCTCTAGCAGCGAACTACTACAATGAGCAGTTCTTC. Translated, it gives CASLAANYYNEQFF.

This rearrangement joins TRBV19 to TRBJ2-3; 8 bases fit TRBD2. Per germline, CDR1 LNHDA and CDR2 SQIVND (reference sequence). The J segment lost 6 bases and the V segment lost 3 bases, leaving 5 bases of the junction unmatched. This CDR3 spans 14 amino acids. CDR3 loop: CASSILAGSDTQYF. The CDR3 DNA reads TGTGCCAGTAGTATTTTAGCGGGGTCGGATACGCAGTATTTT.

Only one count was recorded for this clone. CDR3 in amino acids: CASSSRAGDRVLNGYTF. CDR3 sequence (DNA): TGCGCCAGCAGCTCAAGGGCTGGGGACAGGGTTTTGAATGGCTACACCTTC. This chain uses TRBV5-1 with TRBJ1-2; 9 bases align to TRBD1. The CDR3 length is 17 residues. With 3 bases clipped from V and 6 bases from J, the junction kept 15 bases outside the gene matches. Germline V gene data show CDR1 as SGHRS and CDR2 as YFSETQ.

This chain joins TRBV28 and TRBJ1-2; D perhaps matches TRBD1 (5 bases). With 11 bases removed from V and 4 bases from J, the gap between germline ends came to 17 bases. The CDR3 is 13 residues long. Germline loops: CDR1 MDHEN, CDR2 SYDVKM. The CDR3 DNA reads as TGTGCCCTTTCGGCAGGGCGCTTCTATGGCTACACCTTC. Its translation: CALSAGRFYGYTF.

The chain is built from TRBV2 and TRBJ1-2, with 9 bases that match TRBD1. The CDR3 totals 12 residues. Unmatched junction bases numbered 5, after V lost 8 bases and J lost 7 bases. CDR1 is SNHLY, CDR2 FYNNEI, per germline. In nucleotides, the CDR3 is TGTGCCAGCGCGGACAGGGGCCTTGGCTACACCTTC. This encodes CASADRGLGYTF.

The chain joins TRBV9 to TRBJ1-6; 8 positions agree with TRBD1. The CDR3 is 16 residues long. Trimming took 3 bases from V and 7 from J; bases not matched to a gene: 9. Germline V gene data show CDR1 as SGDLS and CDR2 as YYNGEE. CDR3 DNA sequence: TGTGCCAGCAGCGATGGGGACAGGCGGGGAAATTCACCCCTCCACTTT. Its translation is CASSDGDRRGNSPLHF.

V usage is TRBV6-5 and J usage is TRBJ2-2; D possibly corresponds to TRBD1 (6 bases). Per the germline V gene, CDR1 is MNHEY and CDR2 is SVGAGI. Trimming cost V 6 bases and J 6 bases, with 11 bases left between them. This CDR3 contains 13 residues. The DNA of the CDR3 is TGTGCCAGCAGCCACAGGGCCCCCGGGGAGCTGTTTTTT. It specifies CASSHRAPGELFF.

This chain links TRBV29-1 with TRBJ1-2, with D possibly matching TRBD1 (6 bases). The CDR3 totals 11 residues. The germline V gene has CDR1 SQVTM and CDR2 ANQGSEA. The CDR3 sequence: CSDRTNYGYTF. For the CDR3, the DNA is TGCAGTGACAGGACTAACTATGGCTACACCTTC.

This chain uses TRBV27 with TRBJ2-5; 8 positions agree with TRBD2. Germline lookup yields CDR1 MNHEY and CDR2 SMNVEV (reference sequence). After removal of 2 bases from V and 1 base from J, the junction contained 3 bases not matched to a gene. This CDR3 has 15 amino acids. The CDR3 protein is CASSLNSGAQETQYF. CDR3 sequence (DNA): TGTGCCAGCAGTTTAAATAGCGGGGCCCAAGAGACCCAGTACTTC.

The genes are TRBV27 and TRBJ2-7; D might be TRBD2 (5 bases). Trimming left V 0 bases short and J 3 bases short, with 6 bases between. The CDR3 totals 13 residues. Germline values: CDR1 MNHEY, CDR2 SMNVEV (reference sequence). The CDR3 spells CASSLSEGYEQYF. Written as DNA, the CDR3 is TGTGCCAGCAGTTTATCTGAGGGCTACGAGCAGTACTTC.

The rearrangement links TRBV28 to TRBJ2-5; 10 positions match TRBD1. V shed 4 bases and J 5 bases; nucleotides not matched to a gene: 13. Per germline, CDR1 MDHEN and CDR2 SYDVKM. The CDR3 runs 17 residues. The CDR3 protein is CASSWSRDRGFEETQYF. CDR3 nucleotide sequence: TGTGCCAGCAGTTGGTCCAGGGACAGGGGTTTCGAGGAGACCCAGTACTTC. The variable domain in full, with the rest retrieved from reference TRBV28 and TRBJ2-5, is DVKVTQSSRYLVKRTGEKVFLECVQDMDHENMFWYRQDPGLGLRLIYFSYDVKMKEKGDIPEGYSVSREKKERFSLILESASTNQTSMYLCASSWSRDRGFEETQYFGPGTRLLVL.

The chain couples TRBV6-6 to TRBJ2-3; 10 nucleotides agree with TRBD1. Germline values: CDR1 MNHNY, CDR2 SVGAGI (reference sequence). The CDR3 has 16 residues. The junction had 5 bases not matched to a gene; V was cut back by 2 bases and J by 3 bases. The CDR3 DNA is TGTGCCAGCAGTTACGGGACAGGGGTACGGACAGATACGCAGTATTTT. Protein: CASSYGTGVRTDTQYF.

This sequence joins TRBV6-6 and TRBJ2-4; 9 bases align to TRBD1. This CDR3 has 15 amino acids. CDR1 and CDR2 (germline): MNHNY, SVGAGI (reference sequence). J lost 12 bases, V lost 2 bases, and 11 bases had no gene match. The CDR3 sequence: CASSYQVQGASSQYF. DNA for the CDR3: TGTGCCAGCAGTTACCAGGTACAGGGGGCTTCCAGTCAGTACTTC.

V gene TRBV7-2 combines with J gene TRBJ2-1; TRBD2 matches 10 bases. The CDR3 spans 16 residues. V lost 1 base, J lost 8 bases, and 8 bases stayed unmatched. Germline CDR1 reads SGHTA; CDR2 reads FQGNSA. CDR3 amino acids: CASSLVGLAGEHEQFF. DNA for the CDR3: TGTGCCAGCAGCTTAGTGGGCCTAGCGGGGGAACATGAGCAGTTCTTC.

This clone was picked up one time. V is TRBV27 and J is TRBJ2-6, with 8 positions matching TRBD1. The CDR3 is 16 amino acids. CDR1 is MNHEY, CDR2 SMNVEV, per germline (reference sequence). J gave up 3 bases and V 11 bases, and 12 bases lay outside the gene matches. CDR3 amino acids: CAAGELTGVGANVLTF. The CDR3 region has the DNA TGTGCCGCTGGAGAACTGACAGGGGTTGGGGCCAACGTCCTGACTTTC.

The J gene is TRBJ2-7, the V gene TRBV6-6; 10 bases are a match to TRBD1. The CDR3 totals 14 residues. J gave up 3 bases and V 6 bases, and 5 bases lay outside the gene matches. Germline V gives CDR1 MNHNY, CDR2 SVGAGI (reference sequence). The CDR3 sequence: CASRRQGAGYEQYF. CDR3 coding DNA: TGTGCCAGCAGAAGACAGGGGGCGGGCTACGAGCAGTACTTC.

V and J are TRBV7-8 and TRBJ2-2; TRBD1 aligns across 9 bases. The germline gives CDR1 SGHVS, CDR2 FQNEAQ. V was clipped by 1 base and J by 7 bases; unmatched bases: 4. This CDR3 spans 15 amino acids. The CDR3 loop is CASSLGGTGLGELFF. The CDR3 DNA is TGTGCCAGCAGCTTAGGTGGGACAGGGCTCGGGGAGCTGTTTTTT.

V usage is TRBV2 and J usage is TRBJ1-1, with no clear D. The V and J ends lost 5 bases and 5 bases respectively, with 12 bases between them. The germline gives CDR1 SNHLY, CDR2 FYNNEI. The CDR3 is made up of 13 amino acids. Here the CDR3 reads CASSRGVRTEAFF. The DNA of the CDR3 is TGTGCCAGCAGTCGGGGAGTTCGGACTGAAGCTTTCTTT.

This chain links TRBV7-2 with TRBJ2-5, with 8 bases matching TRBD1. Germline-derived CDR1 and CDR2 are SGHTA and FQGNSA. The CDR3 loop spans 14 amino acids. V gave up 4 bases and J gave up 5 bases; unmatched junction bases: 6. The CDR3 region has the DNA TGTGCCAGCAGCTCCAGGGACAGGCTGGAGACCCAGTACTTC. This translates into CASSSRDRLETQYF.

The chain couples TRBV5-6 to TRBJ1-1; D is undetermined. The CDR3 is 15 residues long. CDR1 is SGHDT, CDR2 YYEEEE, per germline. Between the trimmed V and J ends, which lost 0 bases and 7 bases, there was a span of 16 bases. The CDR3 protein is CASSLGELVFGEAFF. Written as DNA, the CDR3 is TGTGCCAGCAGCTTGGGAGAACTGGTCTTCGGTGAAGCTTTCTTT.

The gene calls are TRBV14 and TRBJ1-4; D call uncertain. There are 12 residues in the CDR3. CDR1 SGHDN and CDR2 FVKESK come from the germline V gene. The ends were cut back, 5 bases at V and 11 bases at J, with 12 bases in the middle. The CDR3 protein is CASSGPGGKLFF. CDR3 DNA: TGTGCCAGCAGCGGGCCGGGAGGGAAACTGTTTTTT.

This chain joins TRBV18 and TRBJ2-2; D not certain. Germline V gene sequence: CDR1 KGHSH, CDR2 LQKENI. CDR3 length equals 16 residues. V shed 6 bases and J shed 3 bases, with 17 bases lying between them. CDR3 residues: CASSRSLIGDTGELFF. Written as DNA, the CDR3 is TGTGCCAGCTCCCGCTCTTTGATTGGAGACACCGGGGAGCTGTTTTTT.